The next 11 T cell receptor beta chains were all read from a single sample in a study of T cells after yellow fever vaccination. TCRdb processed the 5' RACE reads anew with MiXCR; each CDR3 protein has one entry. The sample lists around 340,000 distinct CDR3 sequences, roughly 9.4% seen once, with about 20% in the top ten. The specimen was PBMCs, collected on the day of the first yellow fever vaccination. The receptors here all came from a man aged 18 to 29 who received the YFV17D yellow fever vaccine.

V gene TRBV9 combines with J gene TRBJ2-1; D not resolved. The CDR3 has 14 amino acids. The germline V gene has CDR1 SGDLS and CDR2 YYNGEE. Trimming removed 4 bases at V and 7 bases at J, with 15 bases between. The CDR3 sequence: CASSPPLGLNEQFF. The CDR3 DNA is TGTGCCAGCAGCCCCCCGCTTGGGTTGAATGAGCAGTTCTTC.

The chain employs TRBV20-1 and TRBJ2-2; 10 bases match TRBD2. Germline CDR1 and CDR2: DFQATT and SNEGSKA (reference sequence). V trimming: 4 bases; J trimming: 7 bases; junction bases outside the gene matches: 6. CDR3 length equals 14 residues. The CDR3 DNA reads as TGCAGTGCTACTAGCGGGGGAGAGAACGGGGAGCTGTTTTTT. Its translation: CSATSGGENGELFF.

The rearrangement joins TRBV11-2 to TRBJ2-3; D is possibly TRBD1 (5 bases). Trimming took off 5 bases at V and 7 bases at J, with 13 bases between the two ends. Per the germline V gene, CDR1 is SGHAT and CDR2 is FQNNGV. The CDR3 length is 13 residues. CDR3 region: CASSPDIFNTQYF. CDR3 in DNA: TGTGCCAGCAGCCCGGACATCTTCAATACGCAGTATTTT.

The rearrangement uses TRBV10-3 and TRBJ2-7, with D tentatively TRBD1 (6 bases). Trimming took off 8 bases at V and 8 bases at J, with 13 bases between the two ends. The CDR3 has 11 residues. CDR1 and CDR2 from the germline V gene are ENHRY and SYGVKD. Here the CDR3 reads CAIPGQSKQYF. The CDR3 DNA sequence: TGTGCCATCCCGGGACAATCTAAGCAGTACTTC.

This clonotype was observed a handful of times. The CDR3 nucleotides read TGCGCCAGCAGCGTTCAGGGGGCGGCTAATGAAAAACTGTTTTTT. Amino acid sequence: CASSVQGAANEKLFF. The gene calls are TRBV5-1 and TRBJ1-4; TRBD1 matches at 8 bases. The germline V gene encodes CDR1 SGHRS and CDR2 YFSETQ. The CDR3 has 15 residues. V gave up 4 bases and J gave up 3 bases; unmatched junction bases: 5.

This clonotype has ten or more counts. CDR3 region: CASSQDRGGETQYF. The CDR3 region has the DNA TGTGCCAGCAGCCAAGATAGGGGGGGGGAGACCCAGTACTTC. The chain is built from TRBV4-2 and TRBJ2-5; perhaps TRBD2 as D (7 bases). The germline gives CDR1 LGHNA, CDR2 YNFKEQ. The CDR3 contains 14 residues. V was trimmed by 0 bases and J by 5 bases, leaving 10 bases between them.

Many counts were recorded for this clonotype. This chain connects TRBV6-4 to TRBJ2-3; no firm D call. Trimming took off 4 bases at V and 3 bases at J, with 8 bases between the two ends. Germline CDR1 is MRHNA and CDR2 is SNTAGT. This CDR3 has 13 residues. In nucleotides, the CDR3 is TGTGCCAGCAGTGGGGGTTTGACAGATACGCAGTATTTT. Its protein is CASSGGLTDTQYF.

The table lists this clonotype with many counts. This chain uses TRBV20-1 with TRBJ1-1; D remains ambiguous. Trimming took off 4 bases at V and 3 bases at J, with 12 bases between the two ends. The CDR3 totals 13 residues. CDR1 DFQATT and CDR2 SNEGSKA come from the germline V gene (reference sequence). The CDR3 here is CSANAPGDTEAFF. The CDR3 DNA is TGCAGTGCTAATGCCCCCGGGGACACTGAAGCTTTCTTT.

This clonotype was observed a handful of times. The V call is TRBV6-5, the J call TRBJ1-5, with a weak D call TRBD1 (5 bases). Germline V gives CDR1 MNHEY, CDR2 SVGAGI. The ends were cut back, 0 bases at V and 7 bases at J, with 16 bases in the middle. The CDR3 runs to 16 residues. This chain's CDR3 is CASSYSGLGRDQPQHF. As DNA, the CDR3 is TGTGCCAGCAGTTACTCGGGGTTGGGGAGGGACCAGCCCCAGCATTTT.

This clonotype was observed a few times. The chain recombines TRBV25-1 with TRBJ1-6, with D possibly TRBD1 on 5 matching bases. CDR1 is MGHDK, CDR2 SYGVNS, per germline. Trimming took 3 bases from V and 4 from J, leaving 22 bases between them. The CDR3 is 19 amino acids. The CDR3 is CASSEEGDASIMYNSPLHF. CDR3 sequence (DNA): TGTGCCAGCAGTGAGGAAGGGGACGCTTCAATCATGTATAATTCACCCCTCCACTTT. The full variable domain, completed using reference TRBV25-1 and TRBJ1-6, is EADIYQTPRYLVIGTGKKITLECSQTMGHDKMYWYQQDPGMELHLIHYSYGVNSTEKGDLSSESTVSRIRTEHFPLTLESARPSHTSQYLCASSEEGDASIMYNSPLHFGNGTRLTVT.

CDR3 residues: CASSPDSGKLFF. CDR3 DNA: TGTGCCAGCAGCCCCGATAGTGGAAAACTGTTTTTT. The chain couples TRBV7-2 to TRBJ1-4; D is unresolved. The CDR3 contains 12 residues. Germline CDR1 SGHTA, CDR2 FQGNSA. V lost 5 bases and J 10 bases, leaving 11 bases between the germline ends.